These 31 T cell receptor beta chains originate from one sample sequenced in a study of blood T cell repertoires in COVID-19. The protocol was immunoSEQ multiplex PCR, while the TCRdb copy is restricted to in-frame clones and leaves out a portion. The table includes around 100,000 clones, almost 80% detected once. The material sequenced was peripheral blood. The receptor source for this set is a man between 60 and 70 years old with active or convalescent COVID-19.

The CDR3 coding sequence is TGTGCCAGCAGTTACTCGACAGGGGCAACTGGAAACACCATATATTTT. Its protein product is CASSYSTGATGNTIYF. The gene calls are TRBV6-5 and TRBJ1-3, with 8 bases aligning to TRBD1. The CDR3 consists of 16 residues. The germline V gene encodes CDR1 MNHEY and CDR2 SVGAGI. V shed 0 bases, J shed 2 bases, and the junction held 3 bases outside the gene matches.

In DNA, the CDR3 is TGTGCCAGCAGCTTGTCAGGGATGAACTATGGCTACACCTTC. Translating gives CASSLSGMNYGYTF. The rearrangement joins TRBV5-4 to TRBJ1-2; maybe TRBD1 (5 bases). CDR3 length: 14 amino acids. The germline CDR1 and CDR2 sequences are SGHNT and YYREEE (reference sequence). V gave up 1 base and J gave up 2 bases, with 9 bases separating them.

The chain is built from TRBV27 and TRBJ2-7; the D gene is possibly TRBD1 (6 bases). Germline loops: CDR1 MNHEY, CDR2 SMNVEV (reference sequence). There are 16 residues in the CDR3. V was clipped by 5 bases and J by 3 bases, with 20 bases between them. The CDR3 is CASSPSSGDKDYEQYF. In DNA, the CDR3 is TGTGCCAGCAGTCCCTCCTCCGGGGACAAAGACTACGAGCAGTACTTC.

J is TRBJ2-5 and V is TRBV28, with TRBD1 matching over 11 bases. There are 13 residues in the CDR3. V was pared by 8 bases and J by 4 bases, with 3 bases of the junction left unmatched. CDR1 is MDHEN and CDR2 is SYDVKM in the germline V gene. CDR3 bases: TGTGCCAGCGGGACAGGGGGTGGAGAGACCCAGTACTTC. Protein sequence: CASGTGGGETQYF.

The chain carries TRBV9 and TRBJ1-1; D call uncertain. The CDR3 contains 15 residues. V dropped 0 bases and J dropped 5 bases, with 14 bases sitting between them. The V gene's germline CDR1 is SGDLS and CDR2 YYNGEE. The CDR3 sequence is CASSVDPGWGTEAFF. The CDR3 DNA reads as TGTGCCAGCAGCGTAGATCCGGGGTGGGGAACTGAAGCTTTCTTT.

This clone was observed a few times. The CDR3 DNA reads as TGTGCCAGCAGTTTCCTTCGGGGCTATGGCTACACCTTC. The encoded protein is CASSFLRGYGYTF. This chain links TRBV6-5 with TRBJ1-2, with D unresolved. Trimming removed 4 bases at V and 4 bases at J, with 10 bases between. CDR1 MNHEY and CDR2 SVGAGI come from the germline V gene. This CDR3 comprises 13 residues.

The J gene is TRBJ1-1, the V gene TRBV27; 10 nucleotides line up with TRBD1. Germline-derived CDR1 and CDR2 are MNHEY and SMNVEV (reference sequence). The CDR3 runs 16 residues. The trim removed 0 bases at V and 2 bases at J, leaving 3 bases unmatched. The CDR3 bases are TGTGCCAGCAGTTTATCGGGGACAGGGGTTAACACTGAAGCTTTCTTT. Translated, it gives CASSLSGTGVNTEAFF.

The chain uses TRBV30 and TRBJ1-1, with TRBD1 matching over 10 bases. The CDR3 consists of 18 residues. Germline loops: CDR1 GTSNPN, CDR2 SVGIG (reference sequence). Trimming cost V 0 bases and J 4 bases; bases outside gene matches: 14. CDR3 sequence reads: CAWSVGRQGAIRATEAFF. The CDR3, as DNA: TGTGCCTGGAGTGTAGGGCGACAGGGGGCCATACGGGCCACTGAAGCTTTCTTT. Full variable domain (rest looked up from reference TRBV30 and TRBJ1-1): SQTIHQWPATLVQPVGSPLSLECTVEGTSNPNLYWYRQAAGRGLQLLFYSVGIGQISSEVPQNLSASRPQDRQFILSSKKLLLSDSGFYLCAWSVGRQGAIRATEAFFGQGTRLTVV.

The chain recombines TRBV9 with TRBJ1-1; D gene uncertain. This CDR3 spans 14 amino acids. The V end was cut by 0 bases, the J end by 9 bases, with 15 bases between. From germline, CDR1 is SGDLS and CDR2 YYNGEE. CDR3 residues: CASSVESAAAQAFF. CDR3 nucleotides: TGTGCCAGCAGCGTAGAAAGTGCGGCAGCTCAAGCTTTCTTT. Complete variable domain (other parts from reference TRBV9 and TRBJ1-1): DSGVTQTPKHLITATGQRVTLRCSPRSGDLSVYWYQQSLDQGLQFLIQYYNGEERAKGNILERFSAQQFPDLHSELNLSSLELGDSALYFCASSVESAAAQAFFGQGTRLTVV.

This chain joins TRBV28 and TRBJ2-2; 7 nucleotides align to TRBD2. Germline-derived CDR1 and CDR2 are MDHEN and SYDVKM. The CDR3 sequence is 14 residues long. After removal of 2 bases from V and 6 bases from J, the junction contained 3 bases not matched to a gene. The CDR3, as DNA: TGTGCCAGCAGTTTAATGGGAGGGGCCGGGGAGCTGTTTTTT. Translating it yields CASSLMGGAGELFF.

The V gene is TRBV4-2, the J gene TRBJ2-1, with TRBD2 matching over 11 bases. The CDR3 length is 15 residues. J lost 12 bases, V lost 1 base, and 8 bases had no gene match. Germline assignment: CDR1 LGHNA and CDR2 YNFKEQ. This CDR3 reads CASSQVAGGTWVQFF. The CDR3 nucleotides read TGTGCCAGCAGCCAAGTAGCGGGAGGGACGTGGGTGCAGTTCTTC.

This sequence joins TRBV4-3 and TRBJ2-3, with a possible D match to TRBD2 (6 bases). Germline V lookup: CDR1 LGHNA, CDR2 YSLEER. The CDR3 is made up of 16 amino acids. V lost 1 base and J 0 bases, leaving 11 bases between the germline ends. CDR3 loop: CASSQGAGHSTDTQYF. As DNA, the CDR3 is TGCGCCAGCAGCCAAGGGGCGGGGCATAGCACAGATACGCAGTATTTT.

This clone has just one count. This rearrangement joins TRBV5-8 to TRBJ2-1; the D is unclear. CDR3 length: 14 amino acids. Trimming left V 2 bases short and J 5 bases short, with 11 bases between. Germline CDR1 SGHTS, CDR2 YDEGEE. This CDR3 reads CASSFPIIHNEQFF. The CDR3 DNA reads as TGTGCCAGCAGCTTCCCCATCATCCACAATGAGCAGTTCTTC.

This clone was detected a few times. The V gene is TRBV5-1, the J gene TRBJ2-7; 14 bases agree with TRBD2. This CDR3 has 17 residues. V was pared by 0 bases and J by 2 bases, with 4 bases of the junction left unmatched. CDR1 and CDR2 from the germline V gene are SGHRS and YFSETQ. The CDR3 region has the DNA TGCGCCAGCAGCTTGGGGACTAGCGGGAGGTTTACCTACGAGCAGTACGTC. Its translation: CASSLGTSGRFTYEQYV.

The V call is TRBV6-5, the J call TRBJ1-5; D not certain. This CDR3 is 14 amino acids long. Trimming cost V 6 bases and J 0 bases, with 9 bases left between them. The V gene's germline CDR1 is MNHEY and CDR2 SVGAGI. The CDR3 bases are TGTGCCAGCAGACTGAGAGATAGCAATCAGCCCCAGCATTTT. Protein product: CASRLRDSNQPQHF.

The chain couples TRBV30 to TRBJ2-1, with 7 positions matching TRBD2. J was trimmed by 7 bases and V by 5 bases; bases with no gene match: 8. Germline V gene lookup returns CDR1 GTSNPN and CDR2 SVGIG (reference sequence). CDR3 length equals 13 residues. Written as DNA, the CDR3 is TGTGCCTGGGCAGGGAGGGGTCTGAATGAGCAGTTCTTC. Its translation: CAWAGRGLNEQFF.

The chain couples TRBV6-1 to TRBJ1-3; no clear D gene. The CDR3 covers 15 residues. From germline, CDR1 is MNHNS and CDR2 SASEGT. Trimming removed 2 bases at V and 0 bases at J, with 8 bases between. The CDR3 loop reads CASSENGRSGNTIYF. The CDR3 DNA is TGTGCCAGCAGTGAAAACGGTCGCTCTGGAAACACCATATATTTT.

The V gene is TRBV6-1, the J gene TRBJ1-5; perhaps TRBD1 as D (5 bases). Germline V gives CDR1 MNHNS, CDR2 SASEGT. The length of the CDR3 is 16 residues. V lost 1 base, J lost 3 bases, and 13 bases lay in between. The CDR3 here is CASSEDSGLLNQPQHF. The CDR3 region has the DNA TGTGCCAGCAGTGAAGACTCAGGGCTCCTCAATCAGCCCCAGCATTTT.

V gene TRBV25-1 combines with J gene TRBJ2-3; tentative D call: TRBD1 (6 bases). CDR1 is MGHDK, CDR2 SYGVNS, per germline. The CDR3 runs to 14 residues. V was cut by 4 bases and J by 6 bases, with 14 bases left in between. CDR3 in DNA: TGTGCCAGCAGTGCCTCCGTGGGGGCGGATACGCAGTATTTT. Encoded protein: CASSASVGADTQYF.

V usage is TRBV19 and J usage is TRBJ1-4; TRBD1 matches at 9 bases. CDR1 LNHDA and CDR2 SQIVND come from the germline V gene (reference sequence). The CDR3 contains 14 residues. With V trimmed by 4 bases and J by 7 bases, 4 bases remained unmatched. The CDR3 reads CASSTTGGSEKLFF. DNA for the CDR3: TGTGCCAGTAGTACGACAGGGGGGAGTGAAAAACTGTTTTTT.

The chain carries TRBV5-5 and TRBJ1-4; 10 nucleotides agree with TRBD1. The CDR3 runs 16 residues. CDR1 SGHKS and CDR2 YYEKEE come from the germline V gene (reference sequence). V dropped 4 bases and J dropped 7; count of bases not matched to a gene: 10. CDR3 residues: CASSVGQGKNVEKLFF. The CDR3 DNA follows: TGTGCCAGCAGCGTGGGACAGGGGAAAAATGTTGAAAAACTGTTTTTT.

V and J are TRBV2 and TRBJ2-1; tentative D call: TRBD2 (5 bases). V was clipped by 4 bases and J by 2 bases, with 12 bases between them. The CDR3 extends over 15 amino acids. In germline, CDR1 is SNHLY, CDR2 FYNNEI. CDR3 coding DNA: TGTGCCAGCAGTGTTGAGGGTATCGCCTACAATGAGCAGTTCTTC. Translation: CASSVEGIAYNEQFF.

The chain joins TRBV6-5 to TRBJ1-6; no firm D call. Looked up from germline, CDR1 is MNHEY and CDR2 is SVGAGI. V was cut by 0 bases and J by 9 bases, with 6 bases left in between. This CDR3 comprises 13 residues. The CDR3 sequence: CASSYSSASPLHF. The CDR3, as DNA: TGTGCCAGCAGTTACTCGAGCGCTTCACCCCTCCACTTT.

The chain carries TRBV11-3 and TRBJ2-1, with a tentative D call TRBD2 (5 bases). V was pared by 3 bases and J by 4 bases, with 16 bases between. Per germline, CDR1 SGHNT and CDR2 YENEEA. The CDR3 runs 16 residues. CDR3 in DNA: TGTGCCAGCAGCTTTCGCGGGTGGACCCCATACAATGAGCAGTTCTTC. Amino acid sequence: CASSFRGWTPYNEQFF.

The chain combines TRBV29-1 with TRBJ2-6, with D hard to call. The CDR3 runs to 14 residues. V lost 2 bases and J lost 0, with 5 bases in between. The germline V gene has CDR1 SQVTM and CDR2 ANQGSEA. The CDR3 DNA reads TGCAGCGTTGAACTTTTCTCTGGGGCCAACGTCCTGACTTTC. This gives the protein CSVELFSGANVLTF. Based on the CDR3 plus reference TRBV29-1 and TRBJ2-6, the full variable domain is SAVISQKPSRDICQRGTSLTIQCQVDSQVTMMFWYRQQPGQSLTLIATANQGSEATYESGFVIDKFPISRPNLTFSTLTVSNMSPEDSSIYLCSVELFSGANVLTFGAGSRLTVL.

The chain links TRBV28 to TRBJ2-5; 8 bases are shared with TRBD2. Germline V gene data show CDR1 as MDHEN and CDR2 as SYDVKM. CDR3 length: 13 amino acids. Trimming at V came to 4 bases and at J to 5 bases, leaving 3 bases not matched to a gene. CDR3 bases: TGTGCCAGCAGTTATCTAGCGGGTGAGACCCAGTACTTC. Translated, it gives CASSYLAGETQYF.

This clone showed up just a few times. The chain recombines TRBV5-6 with TRBJ2-7; 12 positions agree with TRBD2. The CDR3 contains 17 residues. V lost 4 bases to trimming and J lost 0 bases; unmatched junction nucleotides: 8. Per the germline V gene, CDR1 is SGHDT and CDR2 is YYEEEE. CDR3 sequence reads: CASSPTGLAGLSYEQYF. In DNA form, the CDR3 reads TGTGCCAGCAGCCCGACGGGACTAGCGGGCCTCTCCTACGAGCAGTACTTC.

The chain joins TRBV3-1 (or the pseudogene TRBV3-2) to TRBJ2-4, with unresolved D. Germline V gives CDR1 LGHDT, CDR2 YNNKEL (reference sequence). CDR3 size: 12 residues. The V end was cut by 2 bases, the J end by 7 bases, with 6 bases between. In nucleotides, the CDR3 is TGTGCCAGCAGCCAACCCGGTAACATTCAGTACTTC. Translating it yields CASSQPGNIQYF.

The chain couples TRBV7-2 to TRBJ2-5; TRBD2 agrees at 7 bases. The CDR3 sequence is 14 residues long. Germline lookup yields CDR1 SGHTA and CDR2 FQGNSA. V was pared by 5 bases and J by 5 bases, with 8 bases of the junction left unmatched. CDR3 DNA sequence: TGTGCCAGCAGCACCGCGGGAGTGAGGGAGACCCAGTACTTC. Its translation is CASSTAGVRETQYF.

This clone was counted between two and nine times. Written as DNA, the CDR3 is TGCAGCGCCAAGGAGAGGCTTGAAGCTTTCTTT. Residues: CSAKERLEAFF. This rearrangement joins TRBV29-1 to TRBJ1-1, with D uncertain. This CDR3 is built from 11 residues. Germline V lookup: CDR1 SQVTM, CDR2 ANQGSEA. The ends were cut back, 7 bases at V and 7 bases at J, with 13 bases in the middle.

This chain joins TRBV11-2 and TRBJ2-3, with a weak D call TRBD2 (6 bases). Trimming took 6 bases from V and 0 from J, leaving 22 bases between them. This CDR3 spans 18 amino acids. Looked up from germline, CDR1 is SGHAT and CDR2 is FQNNGV. The CDR3: CASRRLTGSGSSTDTQYF. The CDR3 DNA is TGTGCCAGCAGGCGCCTGACGGGTAGCGGCTCTAGCACAGATACGCAGTATTTT.